This is a list of T cell receptor beta chains from one sample in a study of blood T cell repertoires in COVID-19. TCRdb's copy holds only in-frame clones and misses some; the assay was immunoSEQ multiplex PCR. Here the sample spans 250,000 or so clones, 70% to 90% being singletons. Input material: PBMCs or T cells enriched from blood (not recorded which). The receptors originated from a woman aged 30 to 39 with acute COVID-19. CDR3s leave out the opening cysteine and the closing phenylalanine or tryptophan. Each record gives: clone size, V gene, CDR3 protein. Clone sizes are given selectively: once, few, many, or a class where the clone is expanded.

. | TRBV12-3/TRBV12-4 | ASRGTGNSPLH
once | TRBV6-6 | ASSLDSSGNTIY
. | TRBV7-2 | ASNRGVAQETQY
. | TRBV5-1 | ASSLVPSGAYNEQF
. | TRBV7-2 | ASSLGLGAGEETQY
. | TRBV30 | AWSVGLAGVTDTQY
. | TRBV7-9 | ASSSPRWESNTGELF
. | TRBV19 | ASSIRLSAYEQF
. | TRBV2 | ASSEILDSSSGNTIY
few | TRBV2 | ASREYRQGETEAF
. | TRBV27 | ASSPPGSGYEQY
once | TRBV5-1 | ASSSHTGGGDEQY
. | TRBV4-1 | ASSQERAGHSYEQY
. | TRBV3-1/TRBV3-2 | ASSQGRQGWSDTQY
. | TRBV4-3 | ASSQEGRGLAGGPYTDTQY
. | TRBV2 | ASSERGFDEKLF
. | TRBV11-2 | ASSSRTRQDTQY
once | TRBV25-1 | ASSGSETYEQY
. | TRBV12-3/TRBV12-4 | ASSSRVPYGYT
. | TRBV7-9 | ASSLVQGAVEQY
. | TRBV12-5 | ASGFSTAPGLAGNEQY
. | TRBV6-5 | ASHPGRESPLH
. | TRBV7-2 | ASSLGVRGLAGLNEQY
. | TRBV4-1 | ASSQGQGSGYT
once | TRBV19 | ASSTWTGPVPDTQY
. | TRBV21-1 | ASSGPQRQGVLAGVVKSYEQY
. | TRBV11-3 | ASSLGLDSPLH
. | TRBV25-1 | ASSRQGEDNEQF
few | TRBV20-1 | SARADKRF
once | TRBV5-8 | ASPGGAGARNTEAF
. | TRBV28 | ASSFDNSYEQY
. | TRBV6-5 | ASSYVGTDTQY
. | TRBV6-5 | ASSYGDSTNEKLF
once | TRBV29-1 | SVATGANVLT
. | TRBV2 | ASSRLAGEHNEQF
. | TRBV6-2/TRBV6-3 | ASSYEGLAGENTGELF
. | TRBV7-9 | ASSLDRGVFTEAF
. | TRBV7-9 | ASTTAGGEEAF
. | TRBV10-3 | AISELEQGTGQPQH
few | TRBV28 | ASTLTSGINEQF
few | TRBV21-1 | ASSKRTGGYNQPQH
. | TRBV13 | ASSIGGGSISPLH
. | TRBV7-3 | ASSPVERGHKTNTGELF
. | TRBV13 | ASSLEVGSGNNSPLH
. | TRBV6-5 | ASSYTGGNTEAF
. | TRBV6-2/TRBV6-3 | ASSYPTSGRRDTQY
. | TRBV6-5 | ASTGSGNTIY
. | TRBV19 | ASHSLGGVGDTQY
medium-sized | TRBV5-4 | ASSDGTPYSLSNYGYT
few | TRBV19 | ASTPVATLNTEAF
. | TRBV28 | ASRRPGTGGHEQF
. | TRBV28 | ATVGGEQGAAEAF
. | TRBV5-4 | ASSYPGTSGTWGDEQY